One and the same sample provided the 12 T cell receptor beta chains below, sequenced in a study of blood T cell repertoires in COVID-19. Clones were sequenced by immunoSEQ multiplex PCR, and TCRdb holds only the in-frame ones, with some missing. The data hold some 130,000 clones, with about four fifths observed a single time. Source material: PBMCs or T cells enriched from blood (not recorded which). The receptors derive from a man aged 35-49 years with acute COVID-19.

The rearrangement uses TRBV15 and TRBJ2-1, with 8 bases lining up with TRBD2. This CDR3 comprises 14 residues. CDR1 is LNHNV and CDR2 is YYDKDF in the germline V gene (reference sequence). The trim removed 1 base at V and 6 bases at J, leaving 2 bases unmatched. Here the CDR3 DNA reads TGTGCCACCAGCAGAGGACGGGGGGGCAATGAGCAGTTCTTC. As protein: CATSRGRGGNEQFF.

The chain couples TRBV9 to TRBJ2-7; the D is unclear. This CDR3 is 14 amino acids long. Trimming took 5 bases from V and 4 from J, leaving 16 bases between them. Germline lookup yields CDR1 SGDLS and CDR2 YYNGEE. The CDR3 DNA reads TGTGCCAGCAGTCCCGGAGTTACTCAGTACGAGCAGTACTTC. It encodes CASSPGVTQYEQYF.

This chain joins TRBV23-1 and TRBJ2-7, with 7 nucleotides matching TRBD1. TRBV23-1 is sorted into the ORF group, with uncertain function. Trimming at V came to 6 bases and at J to 3 bases, leaving 8 bases not matched to a gene. This CDR3 spans 14 amino acids. DNA for the CDR3: TGCGCCAGCAGCCTCGAGTCAGGGGGCTACGAGCAGTACTTC. Protein product: CASSLESGGYEQYF.

This chain connects TRBV2 to TRBJ1-1; unclear D gene. V shed 5 bases and J shed 5 bases, with 9 bases lying between them. CDR1 is SNHLY and CDR2 is FYNNEI in the germline V gene. The CDR3 is 12 residues long. CDR3 bases: TGTGCCAGCAGTAACGCAGGAACTGAAGCTTTCTTT. Translating gives CASSNAGTEAFF.

V is TRBV6-2 or TRBV6-3 and J is TRBJ2-5; no clear D. Germline CDR1 is MNHEY and CDR2 is SVGEGT. V was cut by 0 bases and J by 5 bases, with 10 bases left in between. The CDR3 runs 14 residues. CDR3 DNA: TGTGCCAGCAGTTACTCCGCGAACCCGGAGACCCAGTACTTC. Translated, it gives CASSYSANPETQYF.

CDR3 DNA: TGCGCCAGCAGCCAAGAAAGGCAGGGATACTCCTACGAGCAGTACTTC. Protein product: CASSQERQGYSYEQYF. V is TRBV4-1 and J is TRBJ2-7; perhaps TRBD1 as D (5 bases). Germline loops: CDR1 MGHRA, CDR2 YSYEKL. The CDR3 extends over 16 amino acids. V lost 0 bases and J lost 0, with 12 bases in between.

The chain is built from TRBV5-6 and TRBJ1-4; no definite D call. The V gene lost 0 bases and the J gene lost 6 bases, with 6 bases spanning the gap. The CDR3 is 13 residues long. CDR1 SGHDT and CDR2 YYEEEE come from the germline V gene. The CDR3 nucleotides are TGTGCCAGCAGCTTGGAAGGAGATGAAAAACTGTTTTTT. Translated, it gives CASSLEGDEKLFF.

The V and J genes are TRBV7-2 and TRBJ2-7, with 9 bases fitting TRBD1. The CDR3 has 15 amino acids. From germline, CDR1 is SGHTA and CDR2 FQGNSA. V lost 5 bases and J lost 3; bases outside the gene matches: 8. CDR3 loop: CASSHRDRVYYEQYF. The DNA for the CDR3 is TGTGCCAGCAGCCACCGGGACAGGGTCTACTACGAGCAGTACTTC. Using reference TRBV7-2 and TRBJ2-7 for the parts outside the CDR3, the full variable domain is GAGVSQSPSNKVTEKGKDVELRCDPISGHTALYWYRQSLGQGLEFLIYFQGNSAPDKSGLPSDRFSAERTGGSVSTLTIQRTQQEDSAVYLCASSHRDRVYYEQYFGPGTRLTVT.

This clone was observed once. The chain combines TRBV7-9 with TRBJ2-1; D uncertain. This CDR3 is 12 amino acids long. Trimming took 2 bases from V and 7 from J, leaving 6 bases between them. Germline V gene data show CDR1 as SEHNR and CDR2 as FQNEAQ (reference sequence). CDR3 loop: CASSLSDNEQFF. The CDR3 nucleotides read TGTGCCAGCAGCTTAAGCGATAATGAGCAGTTCTTC. The full variable domain, completed using reference TRBV7-9 and TRBJ2-1, is DTGVSQNPRHKITKRGQNVTFRCDPISEHNRLYWYRQTLGQGPEFLTYFQNEAQLEKSRLLSDRFSAERPKGSFSTLEIQRTEQGDSAMYLCASSLSDNEQFFGPGTRLTVL.

V is TRBV24-1 and J is TRBJ2-7; no clear D. CDR1 is KGHDR, CDR2 SFDVKD, per germline. V dropped 2 bases and J dropped 3 bases, with 7 bases sitting between them. The CDR3 has 13 residues. The CDR3 sequence: CATSDSRYYEQYF. In DNA form, the CDR3 reads TGTGCCACCAGTGATTCGAGATACTACGAGCAGTACTTC.

The chain joins TRBV11-2 to TRBJ2-7, with TRBD2 identical over 8 bases. Trimming at V came to 7 bases and at J to 6 bases, leaving 11 bases not matched to a gene. The CDR3 runs 14 residues. CDR1 is SGHAT and CDR2 is FQNNGV in the germline V gene. CDR3 sequence reads: CASTSSGRALEQYF. The CDR3 DNA follows: TGTGCCAGCACCTCCTCCGGGAGGGCCCTCGAGCAGTACTTC.

The CDR3 region has the DNA TGCGCCAGCAGCCCAGTTCAGGGGGCGCCTCCTACAACTGAAGCTTTCTTT. Amino acid sequence: CASSPVQGAPPTTEAFF. J is TRBJ1-1 and V is TRBV4-3, with 8 bases fitting TRBD1. The CDR3 is made up of 17 amino acids. From germline, CDR1 is LGHNA and CDR2 YSLEER. Unmatched junction bases numbered 15, after V lost 4 bases and J lost 5 bases.